What follows are 8 T cell receptor beta chains derived from one specimen sequenced in a study of blood T cells in healthy people across ages. The authors ran a second PCR of 7 to 11 cycles using a sample-barcoded 5' primer and a J-beta primer mix. Using its own MiXCR run on the 5' RACE reads, TCRdb lists one record per CDR3 protein. The sample lists about 650,000 distinct CDR3 sequences, approximately 52% occurring once. Sequenced sample: blood. Receptor source: an elderly woman in good health.

This clonotype has at least ten counts. CDR3: CSARAEVPYEQYF. Written as DNA, the CDR3 is TGCAGTGCTAGAGCCGAGGTCCCCTACGAGCAGTACTTC. The chain links TRBV20-1 to TRBJ2-7; D uncertain. This CDR3 has 13 amino acids. CDR1 is DFQATT and CDR2 is SNEGSKA in the germline V gene (reference sequence). V lost 1 base to trimming and J lost 2 bases, with 9 bases between them.

V gene TRBV28 combines with J gene TRBJ2-2; D possibly corresponds to TRBD1 (5 bases). Between the trimmed V and J ends, which lost 8 bases and 5 bases, there was a span of 30 bases. The CDR3 is 19 amino acids. In germline, CDR1 is MDHEN, CDR2 SYDVKM. The CDR3, as DNA: TGTGCCAGCGGACCGCCCACGGCAGGGTGGGTCATTCGGACCGGGGAGCTGTTTTTT. Translating gives CASGPPTAGWVIRTGELFF.

The chain joins TRBV25-1 to TRBJ2-3; 10 bases are a match to TRBD1. The germline CDR1 and CDR2 sequences are MGHDK and SYGVNS. J was trimmed by 8 bases and V by 10 bases; bases with no gene match: 18. CDR3 length: 16 amino acids. The CDR3 reads CAITQSGQGFMVTQYF. CDR3 nucleotide sequence: TGTGCCATCACACAGTCGGGACAGGGGTTTATGGTTACGCAGTATTTT.

The rearrangement uses TRBV7-9 and TRBJ2-1; D assignment may be TRBD1 or TRBD2 (5 bases each). The germline gives CDR1 SEHNR, CDR2 FQNEAQ (reference sequence). Deletions cut 4 bases from V and 0 bases from J, with 10 bases between. The CDR3 runs 15 residues. CDR3 nucleotide sequence: TGTGCCAGCAGCTCTGGGACCATCTCCTACAATGAGCAGTTCTTC. This translates into CASSSGTISYNEQFF.

The table lists this clonotype with many counts. The chain uses TRBV28 and TRBJ2-1; 7 bases are shared with TRBD2. Germline CDR1 MDHEN, CDR2 SYDVKM. V lost 10 bases and J lost 4; bases outside the gene matches: 10. CDR3 length equals 14 residues. The CDR3: CAIGSGGGYNEQFF. DNA of the CDR3: TGTGCCATCGGATCGGGGGGAGGATACAATGAGCAGTTCTTC.

The chain recombines TRBV6-2 or TRBV6-3 with TRBJ1-4, with a tentative D call TRBD1 (5 bases). Trimming stripped 4 bases from V and 13 bases from J, with 16 bases between. The CDR3 runs to 13 residues. Germline V gene sequence: CDR1 MNHEY, CDR2 SVGEGT. The CDR3 DNA reads as TGTGCCAGCAGTTCCCAATCCGGGACGGTACTGTTTTTT. Translated: CASSSQSGTVLFF.

This clonotype showed up many times. The CDR3 protein is CASRSRDTRGTQYF. Written as DNA, the CDR3 is TGTGCCAGCAGGTCACGGGACACCCGTGGGACCCAGTACTTC. The V gene is TRBV6-6, the J gene TRBJ2-5; a possible D gene is TRBD1 (6 bases). Trimming pared 6 bases from V and 7 bases from J, leaving 18 bases between. CDR1 is MNHNY and CDR2 is SVGAGI in the germline V gene (reference sequence). This CDR3 contains 14 residues.

The rearrangement joins TRBV20-1 to TRBJ2-5; TRBD2 matches 13 bases. The CDR3 consists of 15 residues. V dropped 4 bases and J dropped 5; count of bases not matched to a gene: 7. The germline V gene has CDR1 DFQATT and CDR2 SNEGSKA (reference sequence). The CDR3 bases are TGCAGTGCTAAAGAGACTAGCGGGGGGACGGAGACCCAGTACTTC. It translates to CSAKETSGGTETQYF.